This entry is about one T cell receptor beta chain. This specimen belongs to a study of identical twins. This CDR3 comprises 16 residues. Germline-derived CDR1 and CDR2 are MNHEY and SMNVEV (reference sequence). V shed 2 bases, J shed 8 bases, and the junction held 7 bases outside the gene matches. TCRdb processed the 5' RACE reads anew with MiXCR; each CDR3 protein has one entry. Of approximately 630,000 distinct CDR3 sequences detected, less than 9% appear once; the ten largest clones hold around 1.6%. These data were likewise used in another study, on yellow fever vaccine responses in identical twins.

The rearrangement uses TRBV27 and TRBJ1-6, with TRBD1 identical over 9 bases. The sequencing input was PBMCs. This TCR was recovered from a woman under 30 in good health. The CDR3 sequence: CASSLTPGQGYSPLHF. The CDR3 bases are TGTGCCAGCAGTTTAACACCGGGACAGGGCTATTCACCCCTCCACTTT.